The rows below give T cell receptor beta chains drawn from one sample of a study of OX40 agonist ivuxolimab in advanced cancers. Sequencing used immunoSEQ multiplex PCR; TCRdb keeps in-frame clones, though not all of them. The profile shows over 60,000 clones, around 87% of them singletons. Sequencing used CD4+ or CD8+ T cells sorted from blood, obtained in a trial of the OX40 agonist ivuxolimab. These receptors came from an adult with an advanced solid tumor such as melanoma, head and neck, liver or kidney cancer. Each CDR3 is given with its conserved first and last residue. The order of the fields is CDR3 length, V gene, CDR3 protein.

CDR3 length: 14; V gene: TRBV5-1; CDR3 protein: CASSLDGHNTEAFF
CDR3 length: 13; V gene: TRBV29-1; CDR3 protein: CSVVTGLNYGYTF
CDR3 length: 16; V gene: TRBV6-6; CDR3 protein: CASSLTGGATTDTQYF
CDR3 length: 17; V gene: TRBV10-3; CDR3 protein: CAISEGQGGPMNTEAFF
CDR3 length: 13; V gene: TRBV6-1; CDR3 protein: CATDRGPYNEQFF
CDR3 length: 14; V gene: TRBV6-5; CDR3 protein: CASGRTASNEKLFF
CDR3 length: 19; V gene: TRBV9; CDR3 protein: CASSHRGDRVDSGANVLTF
CDR3 length: 14; V gene: TRBV2; CDR3 protein: CASTEVRLANEQFF
CDR3 length: 15; V gene: TRBV5-1; CDR3 protein: CASSLELGGPYEQYF
CDR3 length: 14; V gene: TRBV5-4; CDR3 protein: CASSQPQGSYGYTF
CDR3 length: 15; V gene: TRBV6-1; CDR3 protein: CASSEAYGGHYGYTF
CDR3 length: 12; V gene: TRBV7-9; CDR3 protein: CASSRTKETQYF
CDR3 length: 14; V gene: TRBV28; CDR3 protein: CASTIQGATDTQYF
CDR3 length: 14; V gene: TRBV2; CDR3 protein: CASRGTFSGNTIYF
CDR3 length: 15; V gene: TRBV7-9; CDR3 protein: CASSPDRGRNEKLFF
CDR3 length: 14; V gene: TRBV19; CDR3 protein: CASSIRTGSNEQFF
CDR3 length: 15; V gene: TRBV7-3; CDR3 protein: CASSLTPRGGETQYF
CDR3 length: 14; V gene: TRBV29-1; CDR3 protein: CSVEETGVLDTQYF
CDR3 length: 13; V gene: TRBV29-1; CDR3 protein: CSVGDRGNQPQHF
CDR3 length: 15; V gene: TRBV28; CDR3 protein: CASSLSSRGLNGYTF
CDR3 length: 14; V gene: TRBV7-3; CDR3 protein: CASSPQGGDTEAFF
CDR3 length: 12; V gene: TRBV28; CDR3 protein: CGAVGGNQPQHF
CDR3 length: 15; V gene: TRBV4-1; CDR3 protein: CASSGRTSGTGEQYF
CDR3 length: 15; V gene: TRBV5-4; CDR3 protein: CASSLGGREQETQYF
CDR3 length: 16; V gene: TRBV5-4; CDR3 protein: CASSSSTSGYTDTQYF
CDR3 length: 13; V gene: TRBV6-5; CDR3 protein: CASRPTTNYGYTF
CDR3 length: 15; V gene: TRBV29-1; CDR3 protein: CSVSGGGSGSYEQYF
CDR3 length: 21; V gene: TRBV9; CDR3 protein: CASSVGLRAGSSLTSNTEAFF
CDR3 length: 14; V gene: TRBV2; CDR3 protein: CASRDRPSNQPQHF
CDR3 length: 14; V gene: TRBV9; CDR3 protein: CASSVGGANQPQHF
CDR3 length: 11; V gene: TRBV30; CDR3 protein: CAWTLADTQYF
CDR3 length: 16; V gene: TRBV18; CDR3 protein: CASSPDVLAAEQPQHF
CDR3 length: 16; V gene: TRBV6-1; CDR3 protein: CASSEMSLRSSYEQYF
CDR3 length: 13; V gene: TRBV5-1; CDR3 protein: CASNERPQETQYF
CDR3 length: 14; V gene: TRBV5-1; CDR3 protein: CASSSGLAVDTQYF
CDR3 length: 18; V gene: TRBV13; CDR3 protein: CASSLEGRTAANTGELFF
CDR3 length: 13; V gene: TRBV25-1; CDR3 protein: CASSWNIAETQYF
CDR3 length: 19; V gene: TRBV11-2; CDR3 protein: CASSLVWTSGSSNTGELFF
CDR3 length: 14; V gene: TRBV7-3; CDR3 protein: CASSLSSGGSEQFF
CDR3 length: 14; V gene: TRBV7-9; CDR3 protein: CASSFMKGTYEQYF
CDR3 length: 13; V gene: TRBV7-2; CDR3 protein: CASSLPGIETQYF
CDR3 length: 15; V gene: TRBV19; CDR3 protein: CASSIAVMERYGYTF
CDR3 length: 13; V gene: TRBV29-1; CDR3 protein: CSVIVQTNYGYTF
CDR3 length: 12; V gene: TRBV12-1; CDR3 protein: CASRGSNTEAFF
CDR3 length: 17; V gene: TRBV7-6; CDR3 protein: CASSTGTSGGAGDTQYF